Presented here are 5 T cell receptor beta chains from one specimen sequenced in a study of cytomegalovirus exposure and HLA in healthy donors. Repertoires were generated with immunoSEQ multiplex PCR, while TCRdb's copy carries only in-frame clones and drops some. The sample gives 75,000 to 90,000 clones, about 96% of which show up once; 1.5% to 2% is in the top ten. The specimen was PBMCs. The receptors originated from a man aged 18 to 29 in good health and CMV-seropositive.

The chain combines TRBV9 with TRBJ2-7; 9 bases agree with TRBD1. The CDR3 is made up of 15 amino acids. CDR1 and CDR2 (germline): SGDLS, YYNGEE. Trimming removed 3 bases from V and 4 bases from J; junction bases left unmatched: 8. The CDR3 is CASSAGGTGPYEQYF. CDR3 coding DNA: TGTGCCAGCAGCGCCGGGGGGACAGGGCCTTACGAGCAGTACTTC.

The rearrangement joins TRBV29-1 to TRBJ2-7; D might be TRBD1 (5 bases). The CDR3 spans 15 residues. Between the trimmed V and J ends, which lost 0 bases and 3 bases, there was a span of 15 bases. Per the germline V gene, CDR1 is SQVTM and CDR2 is ANQGSEA. The CDR3 nucleotides read TGCAGCGTTGAAGACGGAACAGGTCACAGCTACGAGCAGTACTTC. Translating it yields CSVEDGTGHSYEQYF.

The chain has TRBV7-9 and TRBJ1-1, with 9 bases fitting TRBD1. The V segment lost 1 base and the J segment 6 bases; nucleotides outside the gene matches: 6. CDR3 length: 15 residues. The V gene's germline CDR1 is SEHNR and CDR2 FQNEAQ (reference sequence). The CDR3 region is CASSLDGTGSPEAFF. As DNA, the CDR3 is TGTGCCAGCAGCTTAGACGGGACAGGGTCCCCTGAAGCTTTCTTT.

J is TRBJ2-3 and V is TRBV27, with D possibly matching TRBD2 (5 bases). With 10 bases removed from V and 2 bases from J, the gap between germline ends came to 10 bases. Per the germline V gene, CDR1 is MNHEY and CDR2 is SMNVEV (reference sequence). This CDR3 region has 12 residues. The CDR3 sequence: CATVGNTDTQYF. CDR3 in DNA: TGTGCCACCGTCGGGAACACAGATACGCAGTATTTT.

The rearrangement links TRBV18 to TRBJ2-1, with D unresolved. Trimming took off 1 base at V and 0 bases at J, with 13 bases between the two ends. The CDR3 sequence is 17 residues long. CDR1 and CDR2 from the germline V gene are KGHSH and LQKENI. This CDR3 is CASSPLPPSRSYNEQFF. The CDR3 coding sequence is TGTGCCAGCTCACCACTTCCCCCGTCGCGCTCCTACAATGAGCAGTTCTTC.